One and the same sample provided the 18 T cell receptor beta chains below, sequenced in a study of T cell repertoires in cytomegalovirus infection. These receptors' targets are unknown. A single record per CDR3 protein comes from TCRdb applying MiXCR to the reads. The sample contains 300,000 to 400,000 distinct CDR3 sequences, 25% of which appear only once. Sequencing was performed on cultured PBMCs, taken from culture after CMV antigen stimulation. The receptors here all came from a human donor in good health (CMV status not recorded). Some clones in this sample may be carry-over from other donors' samples.

J is TRBJ1-1 and V is TRBV28; TRBD1 agrees at 10 bases. The CDR3 runs to 19 residues. Trimming at V came to 2 bases and at J to 0 bases, leaving 12 bases not matched to a gene. The germline CDR1 and CDR2 sequences are MDHEN and SYDVKM. CDR3 in DNA: TGTGCCAGCAGTTTAGGACCGGGACAGGGGCAGGGTGTGAACACTGAAGCTTTCTTT. Translated, it gives CASSLGPGQGQGVNTEAFF.

The rearrangement links TRBV4-1 to TRBJ1-6; D is uncertain. CDR1 and CDR2 (germline): MGHRA, YSYEKL. The CDR3 contains 16 residues. V was pared by 1 base and J by 0 bases, with 7 bases between. The CDR3 nucleotides are TGCGCCAGCAGCCAAGTCACAGCCTCCTATAATTCACCCCTCCACTTT. The encoded protein is CASSQVTASYNSPLHF.

This chain links TRBV29-1 with TRBJ2-5; 9 bases agree with TRBD2. V lost 3 bases, J lost 9 bases, and 14 bases stayed unmatched. Germline V lookup: CDR1 SQVTM, CDR2 ANQGSEA. This CDR3 has 15 amino acids. CDR3: CSVEDLAGYAGAQYF. The CDR3 region has the DNA TGCAGCGTTGAGGACCTAGCGGGATACGCTGGGGCCCAGTACTTC.

DNA of the CDR3: TGTGCCAGCAGCCAGGACTGGGCTGTTAATGAGCAGTTCTTC. Translating it yields CASSQDWAVNEQFF. The chain joins TRBV6-5 to TRBJ2-1; D is possibly TRBD2 (5 bases). This CDR3 has 14 residues. Looked up from germline, CDR1 is MNHEY and CDR2 is SVGAGI. The V end lost 6 bases, the J end lost 7 bases, and 16 bases lay between the germline ends.

The rearrangement uses TRBV7-9 and TRBJ2-2, with a possible D match to TRBD1 (6 bases). Per germline, CDR1 SEHNR and CDR2 FQNEAQ (reference sequence). The CDR3 runs to 15 residues. V was shortened by 3 bases and J by 4 bases, with 12 bases between the two germline ends. The CDR3 reads CASSFAQGSTGELFF. Written as DNA, the CDR3 is TGTGCCAGCAGCTTCGCGCAGGGGAGCACCGGGGAGCTGTTTTTT.

This clonotype was seen ten or more times. This chain uses TRBV7-2 with TRBJ2-1; 10 nucleotides align to TRBD1. Germline V CDR1 and CDR2: SGHTA, FQGNSA. V shed 2 bases, J shed 5 bases, and the junction held 3 bases outside the gene matches. This CDR3 has 15 residues. The CDR3 reads CASSLMGQGHNEQFF. The CDR3 nucleotides read TGTGCCAGCAGCTTAATGGGACAGGGGCACAATGAGCAGTTCTTC.

This clonotype was seen a handful of times. The chain carries TRBV7-2 and TRBJ2-2, with D maybe TRBD2 (6 bases). The germline V gene has CDR1 SGHTA and CDR2 FQGNSA. Between the trimmed V and J ends, which lost 5 bases and 6 bases, there was a span of 13 bases. The CDR3 consists of 14 residues. This CDR3 is CASSQLEGPGELFF. Written as DNA, the CDR3 is TGTGCCAGCAGCCAATTGGAGGGGCCCGGGGAGCTGTTTTTT.

The chain is built from TRBV29-1 and TRBJ2-2; D perhaps matches TRBD1 (5 bases). This CDR3 is built from 14 residues. V lost 7 bases and J 4 bases, leaving 16 bases between the germline ends. Germline CDR1 is SQVTM and CDR2 is ANQGSEA. The CDR3 DNA is TGCAGCGCCAGGTTTCAGGGCGGCACCGGGGAGCTGTTTTTT. It yields the protein CSARFQGGTGELFF.

This clonotype has just a few counts. The chain recombines TRBV5-1 with TRBJ2-3; 7 bases fit TRBD2. The CDR3 runs to 16 residues. V was clipped by 1 base and J by 1 base; unmatched bases: 6. The germline V gene has CDR1 SGHRS and CDR2 YFSETQ. CDR3 nucleotide sequence: TGCGCCAGCAGCTTGAACGGGAGGAGGGGCACAGATACGCAGTATTTT. Encoded protein: CASSLNGRRGTDTQYF.

Concerning this clonotype: One base away lies a much larger clone, so this may be a sequencing read error. The rearrangement joins TRBV4-1 to TRBJ2-2, with 8 bases lining up with TRBD1. Germline values: CDR1 MGHRA, CDR2 YSYEKL. This CDR3 comprises 15 residues. Here the CDR3 DNA reads TGTGCCAGCAGCCAAGGGACAGGGAACACCGGGGAGCTGTTTTTT. It is translated as CASSQGTGNTGELFF.

This clonotype came up a few times. This sequence joins TRBV9 and TRBJ2-3; 8 nucleotides agree with TRBD2. This CDR3 spans 18 amino acids. The V segment lost 2 bases and the J segment 2 bases; nucleotides outside the gene matches: 13. The germline V gene has CDR1 SGDLS and CDR2 YYNGEE. As DNA, the CDR3 is TGTGCCAGCAGCGTTGAGGGACTAGGTCAGTCGGACACAGATACGCAGTATTTT. This sequence encodes CASSVEGLGQSDTDTQYF.

This clonotype occurred many times. The chain uses TRBV7-2 and TRBJ2-5, with 11 nucleotides matching TRBD1. Germline V CDR1 and CDR2: SGHTA, FQGNSA. The CDR3 spans 16 residues. Unmatched junction bases numbered 14, after V lost 11 bases and J lost 3 bases. The CDR3 region is CASAGGPGQGEETQYF. The CDR3, as DNA: TGTGCCTCTGCCGGGGGTCCGGGACAGGGGGAAGAGACCCAGTACTTC.

This clonotype turned up a few times. The V call is TRBV5-1, the J call TRBJ2-3, with 11 bases matching TRBD2. Germline CDR1 SGHRS, CDR2 YFSETQ. This CDR3 is 15 amino acids long. Germline trimming cut 2 bases from V and 4 bases from J; bases unmatched to any gene: 3. The CDR3 loop is CASSFSLAGADTQYF. Here the CDR3 DNA reads TGCGCCAGCAGCTTTTCACTAGCGGGGGCAGATACGCAGTATTTT. The full variable domain, in which reference TRBV5-1 and TRBJ2-3 provide the parts outside the CDR3, is KAGVTQTPRYLIKTRGQQVTLSCSPISGHRSVSWYQQTPGQGLQFLFEYFSETQRNKGNFPGRFSGRQFSNSRSEMNVSTLELGDSALYLCASSFSLAGADTQYFGPGTRLTVL.

The chain has TRBV27 and TRBJ1-1; D is ambiguous. Germline V gene lookup returns CDR1 MNHEY and CDR2 SMNVEV (reference sequence). V was shortened by 9 bases and J by 7 bases, with 21 bases between the two germline ends. The CDR3 has 14 residues. The CDR3 DNA reads TGTGCCAGTTGGGAAGATTCGGGATATGATGAAGCTTTCTTT. Translating it yields CASWEDSGYDEAFF.

Worth noting for this clonotype: Being one base from a much bigger clone, this may be a read error. This chain uses TRBV7-9 with TRBJ1-4; D may be TRBD1 (6 bases). CDR1 and CDR2 (germline): SEHNR, FQNEAQ (reference sequence). The CDR3 has 15 amino acids. Trimming removed 0 bases at V and 7 bases at J, with 12 bases between. As DNA, the CDR3 is TGTGCCAGCAGCTTAGCGCGAATAGGGGGTGAAAAACTGTTTTTT. Amino acid sequence: CASSLARIGGEKLFF.

This chain uses TRBV6-2 or TRBV6-3 with TRBJ2-7; 7 nucleotides align to TRBD2. Germline CDR1 reads MNHEY; CDR2 reads SVGEGT. The CDR3 is 13 amino acids. Trimming cost V 7 bases and J 4 bases; bases outside gene matches: 7. The CDR3, as DNA: TGTGCCAGCACCAAGGGCGGGAGATACGAGCAGTACTTC. Its protein is CASTKGGRYEQYF.

This clonotype was seen a handful of times. The chain uses TRBV2 and TRBJ1-2; the D is unclear. CDR1 and CDR2 from the germline V gene are SNHLY and FYNNEI. V was trimmed by 4 bases and J by 8 bases, leaving 14 bases between them. The CDR3 extends over 13 amino acids. For the CDR3, the DNA is TGTGCCAGCAGTGCCCGGACCACGGGGGGCTACACCTTC. This sequence encodes CASSARTTGGYTF.

The chain joins TRBV12-3 or TRBV12-4 to TRBJ2-5; 9 bases align to TRBD1. Germline trimming cut 6 bases from V and 3 bases from J; bases unmatched to any gene: 11. CDR3 size: 16 residues. The CDR3: CASRARGTGYKETQYF. DNA of the CDR3: TGTGCCAGCAGAGCTAGGGGGACAGGGTACAAAGAGACCCAGTACTTC.